The clone carrying this TCR beta chain has ten or more counts. Its antigen remains unknown. V trimming: 3 bases; J trimming: 6 bases; junction bases outside the gene matches: 9. Germline CDR1 and CDR2: SGHRS and YFSETQ. This CDR3 region has 15 residues. The data were obtained in a study of CD8 T cells in ankylosing spondylitis. Study-level points and caveats: Ankylosing spondylitis blood seemed to carry a telltale TCR beta motif made of eight highly homologous variants. From matched ankylosing spondylitis synovial fluid, disease-linked clones were reportedly recovered at significantly enriched levels.

Preparation of TCR beta libraries was done by quantitative 5'-RACE with molecular barcodes. TCRdb recomputed calls from the 5' RACE reads with MiXCR, one row per CDR3 protein. The table shows more than 400,000 distinct CDR3 sequences, with roughly 5.3% occurring only once. The chain employs TRBV5-1 and TRBJ2-3; 8 positions agree with TRBD2. The TCR was taken from a male donor with ankylosing spondylitis. Sequenced input: blood, either unsorted or a sorted T cell fraction (not recorded which). As DNA, the CDR3 is TGCGCCAGCAGCTCGAGGACTAGCCGCCAGGATACGCAGTATTTT. Translated, it gives CASSSRTSRQDTQYF.